The 30 T cell receptor beta chains presented below share a single source sample, sequenced in a study of blood T cell repertoires in COVID-19. Measured with immunoSEQ multiplex PCR; TCRdb has only the in-frame clones, and not every one. The data show approximately 170,000 clones, with less than 85% seen just once and about 10% held by the top ten. The sequenced material came from peripheral blood. The receptor source for this set is a woman older than 75 with active or convalescent COVID-19.

This sequence joins TRBV9 and TRBJ1-1; no clear D. The CDR3 runs to 15 residues. Trimming cost V 0 bases and J 0 bases, with 9 bases left between them. The V gene's germline CDR1 is SGDLS and CDR2 YYNGEE. CDR3 residues: CASSVGAFMNTEAFF. The DNA of the CDR3 is TGTGCCAGCAGCGTAGGGGCGTTCATGAACACTGAAGCTTTCTTT.

There are a few counts of this clone. The chain links TRBV5-1 to TRBJ1-6, with D perhaps TRBD1 (5 bases). This CDR3 has 14 residues. Germline CDR1 reads SGHRS; CDR2 reads YFSETQ. The V end lost 4 bases, the J end lost 7 bases, and 12 bases lay between the germline ends. CDR3 residues: CASSPGSRNSPLHF. The CDR3, as DNA: TGCGCCAGCAGCCCAGGGTCTAGGAATTCACCCCTCCACTTT.

The chain couples TRBV5-1 to TRBJ2-2; 9 positions agree with TRBD2. V shed 4 bases and J 1 base; nucleotides not matched to a gene: 5. The CDR3 is 16 residues long. The germline gives CDR1 SGHRS, CDR2 YFSETQ. CDR3 amino acids: CASSLLAGRNTGELFF. CDR3 coding DNA: TGCGCCAGCAGCCTGCTAGCGGGGCGGAACACCGGGGAGCTGTTTTTT.

The chain is built from TRBV6-5 and TRBJ2-1, with 9 bases lining up with TRBD1. The CDR3 covers 14 residues. The germline CDR1 and CDR2 sequences are MNHEY and SVGAGI. J lost 5 bases, V lost 6 bases, and 5 bases had no gene match. This chain's CDR3 is CASSRDRVNNEQFF. Written as DNA, the CDR3 is TGTGCCAGCAGCCGGGACAGGGTCAACAATGAGCAGTTCTTC.

The V gene is TRBV7-2, the J gene TRBJ1-1; the match to TRBD1 covers 7 bases. The germline V gene encodes CDR1 SGHTA and CDR2 FQGNSA. The V segment lost 6 bases and the J segment 11 bases; nucleotides outside the gene matches: 9. The CDR3 length is 12 residues. This chain's CDR3 is CASSRDRVDAFF. CDR3 in DNA: TGTGCCAGCAGTCGAGACAGGGTCGACGCTTTCTTT. Using reference TRBV7-2 and TRBJ1-1 for the parts outside the CDR3, the full variable domain is GAGVSQSPSNKVTEKGKDVELRCDPISGHTALYWYRQSLGQGLEFLIYFQGNSAPDKSGLPSDRFSAERTGGSVSTLTIQRTQQEDSAVYLCASSRDRVDAFFGQGTRLTVV.

This chain joins TRBV7-6 and TRBJ1-1; 7 nucleotides align to TRBD1. Trimming cost V 5 bases and J 6 bases; bases outside gene matches: 12. Germline CDR1 is SGHVS and CDR2 is FNYEAQ. The CDR3 extends over 15 amino acids. Here the CDR3 DNA reads TGTGCCAGCAGCATCAGACAGGGTAGTGGTTCTGAAGCTTTCTTT. This sequence encodes CASSIRQGSGSEAFF.

Notes on this clone: Within the sample, other DNA sequences also encode this same CDR3. The chain combines TRBV5-4 with TRBJ1-1; the D gene is possibly TRBD1 (6 bases). This CDR3 spans 14 amino acids. With 2 bases removed from V and 1 base from J, the gap between germline ends came to 9 bases. CDR1 is SGHNT, CDR2 YYREEE, per germline (reference sequence). The CDR3 DNA sequence: TGTGCCAGCAGCTTAGGACAGCCGAACACTGAAGCTTTCTTT. This codes for CASSLGQPNTEAFF.

The rearrangement links TRBV19 to TRBJ2-1; D may be TRBD2 (6 bases). Trimming removed 8 bases from V and 6 bases from J, with 17 bases in between. There are 14 residues in the CDR3. The germline V gene encodes CDR1 LNHDA and CDR2 SQIVND (reference sequence). As DNA, the CDR3 is TGTGCCAGTCGACTTTACGTGACTAGCAATGAGCAGTTCTTC. Its protein is CASRLYVTSNEQFF. Using reference TRBV19 and TRBJ2-1 for the parts outside the CDR3, the full variable domain is DGGITQSPKYLFRKEGQNVTLSCEQNLNHDAMYWYRQDPGQGLRLIYYSQIVNDFQKGDIAEGYSVSREKKESFPLTVTSAQKNPTAFYLCASRLYVTSNEQFFGPGTRLTVL.

This chain joins TRBV10-1 and TRBJ2-3, with TRBD2 matching 7 bases. CDR3 length equals 15 residues. CDR1 WNHNN and CDR2 SYGVQD come from the germline V gene (reference sequence). V shed 0 bases, J shed 3 bases, and the junction held 3 bases outside the gene matches. This CDR3 is CASSESGGGTDTQYF. The CDR3 DNA reads TGCGCCAGCAGTGAGTCCGGGGGAGGGACAGATACGCAGTATTTT.

The chain carries TRBV30 and TRBJ1-1; 11 nucleotides align to TRBD1. Trimming took 0 bases from V and 4 from J; bases not matched to a gene: 1. This CDR3 has 14 amino acids. The germline V gene encodes CDR1 GTSNPN and CDR2 SVGIG (reference sequence). CDR3 loop: CAWSVGTGGTEAFF. CDR3 DNA sequence: TGTGCCTGGAGTGTCGGGACAGGGGGCACTGAAGCTTTCTTT.

This clone was counted only a few times. The chain carries TRBV10-1 and TRBJ2-1, with a possible D match to TRBD1 (6 bases). V lost 2 bases, J lost 8 bases, and 7 bases lay in between. This CDR3 spans 12 amino acids. Germline V gives CDR1 WNHNN, CDR2 SYGVQD (reference sequence). The CDR3 DNA follows: TGCGCCAGCAGTGAGAACAGGGATGAGCAGTTCTTC. Translated, it gives CASSENRDEQFF.

The gene calls are TRBV5-1 and TRBJ2-3; 9 bases line up with TRBD1. J was trimmed by 4 bases and V by 7 bases; bases with no gene match: 7. CDR1 and CDR2 from the germline V gene are SGHRS and YFSETQ. The CDR3 spans 14 residues. The CDR3 DNA reads TGCGCCAGCCAGAGGACAGGGGTGGCAGATACGCAGTATTTT. Amino acid sequence: CASQRTGVADTQYF.

The chain recombines TRBV6-5 with TRBJ1-2; the D is unclear. The V gene's germline CDR1 is MNHEY and CDR2 SVGAGI. This CDR3 has 14 residues. V gave up 7 bases and J gave up 1 base, with 13 bases separating them. The DNA of the CDR3 is TGTGCCAGCACCCTTAGTGGCGGTAACTATGGCTACACCTTC. Its protein is CASTLSGGNYGYTF.

This sequence joins TRBV5-1 and TRBJ2-7; no clear D. Germline V gives CDR1 SGHRS, CDR2 YFSETQ. Deletions cut 4 bases from V and 0 bases from J, with 14 bases between. The CDR3 contains 15 residues. CDR3 bases: TGCGCCAGCAGCGACGTGAGGAGCCTCTCCTACGAGCAGTACTTC. Its protein is CASSDVRSLSYEQYF.

The V gene is TRBV5-1, the J gene TRBJ2-4; D possibly corresponds to TRBD2 (5 bases). V was trimmed by 0 bases and J by 0 bases, leaving 10 bases between them. Germline lookup yields CDR1 SGHRS and CDR2 YFSETQ. This CDR3 comprises 16 residues. In nucleotides, the CDR3 is TGCGCCAGCAGCTTGGACCGGGATATAGCCAAAAACATTCAGTACTTC. Its translation is CASSLDRDIAKNIQYF. Full variable domain (remainder filled in from reference TRBV5-1 and TRBJ2-4): KAGVTQTPRYLIKTRGQQVTLSCSPISGHRSVSWYQQTPGQGLQFLFEYFSETQRNKGNFPGRFSGRQFSNSRSEMNVSTLELGDSALYLCASSLDRDIAKNIQYFGAGTRLSVL.

V is TRBV2 and J is TRBJ1-5, with unresolved D. Per the germline V gene, CDR1 is SNHLY and CDR2 is FYNNEI. The CDR3 has 12 residues. The ends were cut back, 6 bases at V and 6 bases at J, with 9 bases in the middle. CDR3: CASRMTSQPQHF. The DNA for the CDR3 is TGTGCCAGCAGGATGACTTCTCAGCCCCAGCATTTT. Looking up the rest from reference TRBV2 and TRBJ1-5 gives the full variable domain: EPEVTQTPSHQVTQMGQEVILRCVPISNHLYFYWYRQILGQKVEFLVSFYNNEISEKSEIFDDQFSVERPDGSNFTLKIRSTKLEDSAMYFCASRMTSQPQHFGDGTRLSIL.

The chain joins TRBV19 to TRBJ1-1, with 11 bases fitting TRBD1. This CDR3 comprises 15 residues. V was pared by 6 bases and J by 4 bases, with 7 bases of the junction left unmatched. The germline V gene encodes CDR1 LNHDA and CDR2 SQIVND (reference sequence). CDR3 protein: CASRGQGGRGTEAFF. The DNA of the CDR3 is TGTGCCAGTAGGGGACAGGGGGGACGCGGCACTGAAGCTTTCTTT.

The V call is TRBV25-1, the J call TRBJ1-6; no firm D call. CDR1 and CDR2 (germline): MGHDK, SYGVNS. The CDR3 runs 12 residues. V was pared by 6 bases and J by 13 bases, with 13 bases between. CDR3 amino acids: CASRIEGGPLHF. The CDR3 coding sequence is TGTGCCAGCAGGATCGAGGGAGGGCCCCTCCACTTT.

The chain employs TRBV18 and TRBJ2-2, with D perhaps TRBD2 (5 bases). The germline gives CDR1 KGHSH, CDR2 LQKENI. V was cut by 6 bases and J by 0 bases, with 17 bases left in between. CDR3 length: 17 amino acids. CDR3 bases: TGTGCCAGCTCGAGGGTACGGGCTAGCCCGAACACCGGGGAGCTGTTTTTT. It specifies CASSRVRASPNTGELFF.

This clone has only a few counts. The chain recombines TRBV7-3 with TRBJ1-6; D gene ambiguous. This CDR3 has 14 amino acids. Trimming stripped 4 bases from V and 14 bases from J, with 18 bases between. Germline CDR1 and CDR2: SGHTA and FQGTGA. CDR3: CASSYRGGSGALHF. The CDR3 DNA sequence: TGTGCCAGCAGCTACAGAGGAGGGTCGGGAGCCCTCCACTTT.

V usage is TRBV7-2 and J usage is TRBJ2-1, with D unresolved. The V gene's germline CDR1 is SGHTA and CDR2 FQGNSA. Trimming cost V 5 bases and J 0 bases, with 8 bases left between them. This CDR3 has 14 amino acids. CDR3: CASSGRVSYNEQFF. CDR3 sequence (DNA): TGTGCCAGCAGCGGGCGAGTCTCCTACAATGAGCAGTTCTTC. Full variable domain (outside the CDR3, taken from reference TRBV7-2 and TRBJ2-1): GAGVSQSPSNKVTEKGKDVELRCDPISGHTALYWYRQSLGQGLEFLIYFQGNSAPDKSGLPSDRFSAERTGGSVSTLTIQRTQQEDSAVYLCASSGRVSYNEQFFGPGTRLTVL.

The chain has TRBV6-5 and TRBJ1-1; D is undetermined. Between the trimmed V and J ends, which lost 0 bases and 4 bases, there was a span of 12 bases. The CDR3 totals 15 residues. CDR1 and CDR2 (germline): MNHEY, SVGAGI. DNA for the CDR3: TGTGCCAGCAGTTACTCAGTTCGACAACTCACTGAAGCTTTCTTT. This codes for CASSYSVRQLTEAFF.

V and J are TRBV2 and TRBJ2-4, with 7 bases matching TRBD1. Trimming removed 3 bases from V and 1 base from J; junction bases left unmatched: 6. This CDR3 spans 16 amino acids. Germline V gives CDR1 SNHLY, CDR2 FYNNEI. This CDR3 reads CASSDVGQVAKNIQYF. DNA for the CDR3: TGTGCCAGCAGTGACGTAGGACAGGTGGCCAAAAACATTCAGTACTTC.

The CDR3 region has the DNA TGTGCCACCAGTGACGCGCGGGAGGGCCCAGATACGCAGTATTTT. Translation gives CATSDAREGPDTQYF. The chain joins TRBV24-1 to TRBJ2-3; 9 bases are shared with TRBD2. The ends lost 4 bases at V and 4 bases at J; junction bases unmatched: 5. The CDR3 contains 15 residues. Germline-derived CDR1 and CDR2 are KGHDR and SFDVKD.

The chain couples TRBV7-9 to TRBJ2-1; no definite D call. This CDR3 has 15 residues. Trimming left V 2 bases short and J 0 bases short, with 8 bases between. Germline V gene sequence: CDR1 SEHNR, CDR2 FQNEAQ (reference sequence). CDR3 DNA: TGTGCCAGCAGCTTAAGAGGAAGCTCCTACAATGAGCAGTTCTTC. As protein: CASSLRGSSYNEQFF.

The gene calls are TRBV27 and TRBJ2-3; 9 bases align to TRBD2. This CDR3 has 15 residues. Germline V gene sequence: CDR1 MNHEY, CDR2 SMNVEV (reference sequence). The V and J ends lost 6 bases and 0 bases, in that order; junction bases with no gene match: 4. The CDR3 spells CASRGSGRSTDTQYF. The DNA of the CDR3 is TGTGCCAGCAGGGGTAGCGGGAGAAGCACAGATACGCAGTATTTT.

The chain couples TRBV6-5 to TRBJ1-2; D is possibly TRBD1 (5 bases). Germline CDR1 reads MNHEY; CDR2 reads SVGAGI. The V and J ends lost 5 bases and 5 bases respectively, with 9 bases between them. CDR3 length: 12 residues. CDR3 DNA sequence: TGTGCCAGCAGTCCAGGGTTGTATGGCTACACCTTC. It yields the protein CASSPGLYGYTF.

A single count supports this clone. The chain is built from TRBV10-3 and TRBJ1-3; 10 bases line up with TRBD1. The V gene's germline CDR1 is ENHRY and CDR2 SYGVKD. CDR3 length: 15 residues. Trimming at V came to 6 bases and at J to 2 bases, leaving 4 bases not matched to a gene. The CDR3 protein is CAIRETGGPGNTIYF. In DNA, the CDR3 is TGTGCCATCAGAGAGACAGGGGGCCCTGGAAACACCATATATTTT.

This rearrangement joins TRBV5-4 to TRBJ2-3, with 10 bases identical to TRBD2. Germline CDR1 and CDR2: SGHNT and YYREEE (reference sequence). The CDR3 has 15 residues. Losses at the gene ends were 4 bases for V and 2 bases for J; bases not matched to a gene: 4. The CDR3 DNA follows: TGTGCCAGCAGCACGGGACTAGCGTCCACAGATACGCAGTATTTT. This codes for CASSTGLASTDTQYF.

V and J are TRBV15 and TRBJ1-2, with no clear D. The CDR3 contains 12 residues. Looked up from germline, CDR1 is LNHNV and CDR2 is YYDKDF (reference sequence). Trimming pared 5 bases from V and 13 bases from J, leaving 17 bases between. CDR3 in amino acids: CATSGVRASPTF. CDR3 DNA sequence: TGTGCCACCAGCGGGGTGAGGGCGTCGCCCACCTTC.